Following are 20 T cell receptor beta chains from one sample sequenced in a study of cytomegalovirus exposure and HLA in healthy donors (dated by TCRdb to about 2017). The library was generated by the immunoSEQ multiplex PCR assay. A mixture of 60 forward primers for TCR Vbeta segments and 13 reverse primers for TCR Jbeta segments was used in the multiplex PCR. This is the immuneACCESS table as TCRdb keeps it, with only in-frame sequences that have V and J called. A part of the clones is gone; compared with another copy, unresolved V genes explain less than half, and the rest is unexplained. This sample holds 100,000 to 120,000 clones; approximately 79% were observed only once. The ten largest clones add up to 6% to 8% of the sample. The sequenced material came from PBMCs. Receptor source: a man aged 25-45 years in good health and CMV-seropositive.

The V gene is TRBV30, the J gene TRBJ1-1, with 11 bases that match TRBD1. CDR1 and CDR2 (germline): GTSNPN, SVGIG (reference sequence). With V trimmed by 4 bases and J by 0 bases, 7 bases remained unmatched. The CDR3 sequence is 16 residues long. CDR3 loop: CAWTFGTGGMNTEAFF. CDR3 nucleotides: TGTGCCTGGACCTTCGGGACAGGGGGAATGAACACTGAAGCTTTCTTT. The entire variable domain, with the rest obtained from reference TRBV30 and TRBJ1-1, is as follows: SQTIHQWPATLVQPVGSPLSLECTVEGTSNPNLYWYRQAAGRGLQLLFYSVGIGQISSEVPQNLSASRPQDRQFILSSKKLLLSDSGFYLCAWTFGTGGMNTEAFFGQGTRLTVV.

This clone was observed a single time. V and J are TRBV11-3 and TRBJ1-1; no reliable D call. V lost 1 base to trimming and J lost 1 base, with 4 bases between them. CDR1 SGHNT and CDR2 YENEEA come from the germline V gene. The CDR3 spans 13 residues. The CDR3 protein is CASSLGRNTEAFF. The CDR3 region has the DNA TGTGCCAGCAGCTTAGGTAGGAACACTGAAGCTTTCTTT.

This chain links TRBV7-2 with TRBJ2-5; maybe TRBD1 (7 bases). In germline, CDR1 is SGHTA, CDR2 FQGNSA. CDR3 size: 16 residues. The ends were cut back, 4 bases at V and 3 bases at J, with 18 bases in the middle. Here the CDR3 reads CASSWPGRGAEETQYF. CDR3 bases: TGTGCCAGCAGCTGGCCGGGCAGGGGGGCCGAAGAGACCCAGTACTTC. Full variable domain (outside the CDR3, taken from reference TRBV7-2 and TRBJ2-5): GAGVSQSPSNKVTEKGKDVELRCDPISGHTALYWYRQSLGQGLEFLIYFQGNSAPDKSGLPSDRFSAERTGGSVSTLTIQRTQQEDSAVYLCASSWPGRGAEETQYFGPGTRLLVL.

This chain joins TRBV29-1 and TRBJ2-1; D is possibly TRBD1 (5 bases). The ends were cut back, 6 bases at V and 0 bases at J, with 15 bases in the middle. This CDR3 region has 15 residues. Germline CDR1 reads SQVTM; CDR2 reads ANQGSEA. CDR3 sequence: CSVAGQKSSYNEQFF. The DNA of the CDR3 is TGCAGCGTCGCCGGACAAAAGAGCTCCTACAATGAGCAGTTCTTC.

In this sample, this clone turned up once. The V gene is TRBV5-8, the J gene TRBJ1-4, with TRBD1 matching over 11 bases. There are 16 residues in the CDR3. V dropped 1 base and J dropped 8; count of bases not matched to a gene: 7. The V gene's germline CDR1 is SGHTS and CDR2 YDEGEE. CDR3 DNA sequence: TGTGCCAGCAGCTTGAGCCCGGGACAGGGGGTGGAAAAACTGTTTTTT. Translation gives CASSLSPGQGVEKLFF.

The gene calls are TRBV27 and TRBJ2-7, with D possibly TRBD2 on 6 matching bases. CDR1 MNHEY and CDR2 SMNVEV come from the germline V gene (reference sequence). Trimming took off 4 bases at V and 2 bases at J, with 9 bases between the two ends. The CDR3 covers 13 residues. For the CDR3, the DNA is TGTGCCAGCAGTTGGGGGGAAACCTACGAGCAGTACTTC. Encoded protein: CASSWGETYEQYF.

Written as DNA, the CDR3 is TGTGCCAGCAGCTTAAGCGGGGGGCAGGATACGCAGTATTTT. Translation gives CASSLSGGQDTQYF. The chain recombines TRBV7-3 with TRBJ2-3, with 8 bases lining up with TRBD2. Trimming at V came to 1 base and at J to 6 bases, leaving 3 bases not matched to a gene. The CDR3 consists of 14 residues. In germline, CDR1 is SGHTA, CDR2 FQGTGA.

The chain joins TRBV9 to TRBJ2-5; weak D call: TRBD2 (5 bases). V shed 2 bases and J shed 6 bases, with 11 bases lying between them. Germline lookup yields CDR1 SGDLS and CDR2 YYNGEE. The CDR3 consists of 13 residues. CDR3 coding DNA: TGTGCCAGCAGCGTCGCTAGCTGGAAGACCCAGTACTTC. Translation: CASSVASWKTQYF. Using reference TRBV9 and TRBJ2-5 for the parts outside the CDR3, the full variable domain is DSGVTQTPKHLITATGQRVTLRCSPRSGDLSVYWYQQSLDQGLQFLIQYYNGEERAKGNILERFSAQQFPDLHSELNLSSLELGDSALYFCASSVASWKTQYFGPGTRLLVL.

The chain employs TRBV6-6 and TRBJ1-2; D is uncertain. Deletions cut 6 bases from V and 7 bases from J, with 18 bases between. This CDR3 has 14 amino acids. Germline loops: CDR1 MNHNY, CDR2 SVGAGI (reference sequence). CDR3: CASRIGGDSLGYTF. For the CDR3, the DNA is TGTGCCAGCAGGATCGGCGGGGATTCCCTTGGCTACACCTTC.

A word on this clone: The junction and the germline gene differ at one end; a read error may be behind it. The CDR3 reads CASGFMGGGDASYNEQFF. DNA for the CDR3: TGTGCCAGCGGCTTTATGGGCGGGGGAGACGCTTCCTACAATGAGCAGTTCTTC. This sequence joins TRBV5-4 and TRBJ2-1; 7 nucleotides align to TRBD2. In germline, CDR1 is SGHNT, CDR2 YYREEE (reference sequence). This CDR3 contains 18 residues. Using reference TRBV5-4 and TRBJ2-1 for the parts outside the CDR3, the full variable domain is ETGVTQSPTHLIKTRGQQVTLRCSSQSGHNTVSWYQQALGQGPQFIFQYYREEENGRGNFPPRFSGLQFPNYSSELNVNALELDDSALYLCASGFMGGGDASYNEQFFGPGTRLTVL.

V usage is TRBV4-2 and J usage is TRBJ2-7, with TRBD1 as a possible D gene (6 bases). The CDR3 is 16 residues long. Germline assignment: CDR1 LGHNA and CDR2 YNFKEQ. Trimming pared 0 bases from V and 0 bases from J, leaving 12 bases between. CDR3 in amino acids: CASSQEGTTSSYEQYF. CDR3 in DNA: TGTGCCAGCAGCCAAGAGGGGACAACGAGCTCCTACGAGCAGTACTTC.

This chain uses TRBV28 with TRBJ2-5; possible D gene TRBD2, 7 bases. The V gene lost 4 bases and the J gene lost 6 bases, with 24 bases spanning the gap. Germline V gives CDR1 MDHEN, CDR2 SYDVKM. The CDR3 has 17 residues. The CDR3 sequence: CASSSLRGRGVGQTQYF. DNA for the CDR3: TGTGCCAGCAGTTCCCTGCGGGGGCGCGGGGTCGGTCAGACCCAGTACTTC.

The chain recombines TRBV28 with TRBJ2-6; no clear D gene. Germline lookup yields CDR1 MDHEN and CDR2 SYDVKM. Trimming took 1 base from V and 4 from J, leaving 8 bases between them. CDR3 length: 15 residues. The CDR3 region is CASSLSVQGANVLTF. CDR3 DNA sequence: TGTGCCAGCAGTTTATCCGTCCAGGGGGCCAACGTCCTGACTTTC.

The rearrangement links TRBV5-1 to TRBJ2-5, with TRBD2 matching 7 bases. With 4 bases clipped from V and 5 bases from J, the junction kept 11 bases outside the gene matches. The CDR3 spans 15 residues. Germline CDR1 and CDR2: SGHRS and YFSETQ. The CDR3 is CASSPRDTGGETQYF. CDR3 coding DNA: TGCGCCAGCAGCCCCCGGGATACCGGGGGGGAGACCCAGTACTTC.

The gene calls are TRBV5-1 and TRBJ2-7, with 14 bases lining up with TRBD2. V dropped 4 bases and J dropped 0; count of bases not matched to a gene: 12. The CDR3 contains 19 residues. CDR1 is SGHRS, CDR2 YFSETQ, per germline. The CDR3 DNA follows: TGCGCCAGCAGCAGGGGACTAGCGGGGGCCCATCCCGGCTCCTACGAGCAGTACTTC. Translating gives CASSRGLAGAHPGSYEQYF.

The table lists this clone with a count of one. The rearrangement uses TRBV2 and TRBJ1-4; D possibly corresponds to TRBD1 (5 bases). Germline CDR1 SNHLY, CDR2 FYNNEI. The CDR3 totals 15 residues. V dropped 7 bases and J dropped 1 base, with 13 bases sitting between them. CDR3 in amino acids: CASMGGGGTNEKLFF. The CDR3 region has the DNA TGTGCCAGCATGGGGGGGGGAGGAACTAATGAAAAACTGTTTTTT.

The CDR3 sequence is CASSPMGGRNIQYF. DNA of the CDR3: TGTGCCAGCTCCCCGATGGGGGGACGGAACATTCAGTACTTC. The chain employs TRBV18 and TRBJ2-4; tentative D call: TRBD2 (6 bases). The CDR3 loop spans 14 amino acids. In germline, CDR1 is KGHSH, CDR2 LQKENI. Trimming pared 6 bases from V and 7 bases from J, leaving 16 bases between.

On this clone itself: Without the conserved terminal phenylalanine or tryptophan, this CDR3 likely stems from a read error. The chain is built from TRBV9 and TRBJ1-1, with D maybe TRBD1 (5 bases). The CDR3 consists of 15 residues. Germline assignment: CDR1 SGDLS and CDR2 YYNGEE. Trimming pared 4 bases from V and 3 bases from J, leaving 16 bases between. In DNA, the CDR3 is TGTGCCAGCAGCCGAATTTCCCTGGGGGACACTGAAGCTTTCCTT. This translates into CASSRISLGDTEAFL.

The genes are TRBV6-6 and TRBJ1-4; D gene ambiguous. Germline V lookup: CDR1 MNHNY, CDR2 SVGAGI (reference sequence). CDR3 size: 14 residues. Trimming took 5 bases from V and 6 from J, leaving 13 bases between them. The CDR3 coding sequence is TGTGCCAGCAGTCCTCGAGGGATCGATGAAAAACTGTTTTTT. Residues: CASSPRGIDEKLFF.

J is TRBJ1-2 and V is TRBV5-6; maybe TRBD1 (6 bases). V was trimmed by 2 bases and J by 3 bases, leaving 11 bases between them. The CDR3 spans 14 residues. Germline CDR1 reads SGHDT; CDR2 reads YYEEEE. The CDR3 is CASSFGGQDYGYTF. The DNA of the CDR3 is TGTGCCAGCAGCTTCGGGGGGCAGGACTATGGCTACACCTTC.